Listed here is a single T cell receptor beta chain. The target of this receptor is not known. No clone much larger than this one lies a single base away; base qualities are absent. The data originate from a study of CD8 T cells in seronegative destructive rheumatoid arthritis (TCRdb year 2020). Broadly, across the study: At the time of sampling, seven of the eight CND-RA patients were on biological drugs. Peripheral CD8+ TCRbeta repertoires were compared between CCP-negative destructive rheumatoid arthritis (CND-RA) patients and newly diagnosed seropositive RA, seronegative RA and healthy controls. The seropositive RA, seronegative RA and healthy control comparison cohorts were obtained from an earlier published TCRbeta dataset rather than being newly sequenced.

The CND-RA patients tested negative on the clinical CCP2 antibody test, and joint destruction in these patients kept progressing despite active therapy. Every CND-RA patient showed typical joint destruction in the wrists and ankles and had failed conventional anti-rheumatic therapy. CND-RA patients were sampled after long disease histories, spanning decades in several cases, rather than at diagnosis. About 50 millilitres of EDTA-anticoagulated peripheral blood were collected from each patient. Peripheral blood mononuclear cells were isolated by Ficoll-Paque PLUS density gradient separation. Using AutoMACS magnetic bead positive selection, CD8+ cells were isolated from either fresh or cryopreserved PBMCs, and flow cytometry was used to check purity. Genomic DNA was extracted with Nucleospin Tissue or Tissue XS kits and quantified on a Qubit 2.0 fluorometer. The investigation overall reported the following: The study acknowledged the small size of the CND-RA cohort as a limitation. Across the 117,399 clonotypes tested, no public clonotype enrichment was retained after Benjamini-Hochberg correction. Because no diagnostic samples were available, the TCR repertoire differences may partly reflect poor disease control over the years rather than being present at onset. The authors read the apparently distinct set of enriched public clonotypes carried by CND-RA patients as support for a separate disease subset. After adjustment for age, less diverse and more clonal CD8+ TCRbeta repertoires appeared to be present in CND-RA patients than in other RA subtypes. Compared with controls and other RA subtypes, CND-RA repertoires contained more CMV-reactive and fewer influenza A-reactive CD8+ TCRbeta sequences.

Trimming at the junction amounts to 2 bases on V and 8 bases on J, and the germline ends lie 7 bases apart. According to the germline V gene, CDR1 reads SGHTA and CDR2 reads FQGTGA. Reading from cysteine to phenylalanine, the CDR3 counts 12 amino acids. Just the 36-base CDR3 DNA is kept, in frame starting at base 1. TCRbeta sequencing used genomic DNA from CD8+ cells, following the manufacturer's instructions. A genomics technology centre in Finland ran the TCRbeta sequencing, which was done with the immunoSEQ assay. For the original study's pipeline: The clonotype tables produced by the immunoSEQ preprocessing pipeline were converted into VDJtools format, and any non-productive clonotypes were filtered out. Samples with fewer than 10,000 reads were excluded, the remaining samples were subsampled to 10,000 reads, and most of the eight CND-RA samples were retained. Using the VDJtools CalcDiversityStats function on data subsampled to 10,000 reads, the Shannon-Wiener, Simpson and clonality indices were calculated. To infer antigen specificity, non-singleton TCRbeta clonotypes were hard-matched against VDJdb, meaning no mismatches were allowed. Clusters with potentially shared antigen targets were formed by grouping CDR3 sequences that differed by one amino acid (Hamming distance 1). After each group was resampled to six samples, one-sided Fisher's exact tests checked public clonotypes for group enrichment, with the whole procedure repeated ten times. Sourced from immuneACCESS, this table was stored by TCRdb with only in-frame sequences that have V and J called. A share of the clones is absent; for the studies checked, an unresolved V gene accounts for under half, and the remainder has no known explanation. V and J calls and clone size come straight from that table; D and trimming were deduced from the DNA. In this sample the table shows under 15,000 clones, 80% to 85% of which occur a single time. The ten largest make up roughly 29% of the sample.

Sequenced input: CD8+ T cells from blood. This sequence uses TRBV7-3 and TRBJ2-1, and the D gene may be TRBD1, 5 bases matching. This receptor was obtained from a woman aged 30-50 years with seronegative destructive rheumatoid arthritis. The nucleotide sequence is TGTGCCAGCAGCTTAGTAGGGGATGAGCAGTTCTTC. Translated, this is CASSLVGDEQFF.